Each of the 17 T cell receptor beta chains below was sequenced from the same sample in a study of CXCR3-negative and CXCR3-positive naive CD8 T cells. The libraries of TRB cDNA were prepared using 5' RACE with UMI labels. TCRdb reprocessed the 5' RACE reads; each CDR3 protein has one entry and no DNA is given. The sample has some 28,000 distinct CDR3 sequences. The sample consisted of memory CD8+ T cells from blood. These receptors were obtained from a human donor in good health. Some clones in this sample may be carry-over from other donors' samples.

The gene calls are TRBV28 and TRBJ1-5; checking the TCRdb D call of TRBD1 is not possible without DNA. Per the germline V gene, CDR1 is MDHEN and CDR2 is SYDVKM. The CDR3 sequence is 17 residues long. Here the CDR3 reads CASSLIPVWGSNQPQHF.

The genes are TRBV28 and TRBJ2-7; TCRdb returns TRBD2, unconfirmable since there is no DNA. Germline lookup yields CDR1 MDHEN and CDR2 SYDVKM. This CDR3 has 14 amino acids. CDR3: CASSLRLAVYEQYF. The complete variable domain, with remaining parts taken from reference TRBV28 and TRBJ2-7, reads DVKVTQSSRYLVKRTGEKVFLECVQDMDHENMFWYRQDPGLGLRLIYFSYDVKMKEKGDIPEGYSVSREKKERFSLILESASTNQTSMYLCASSLRLAVYEQYFGPGTRLTVT.

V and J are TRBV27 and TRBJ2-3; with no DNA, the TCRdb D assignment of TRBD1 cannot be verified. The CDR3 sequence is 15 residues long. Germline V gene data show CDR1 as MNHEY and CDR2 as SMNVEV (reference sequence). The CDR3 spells CASRRPDRSPDTQYF.

CDR3 protein: CATSRVGGDFSGNTIYF. The V call is TRBV15, the J call TRBJ1-3. The CDR3 extends over 17 amino acids. In germline, CDR1 is LNHNV, CDR2 YYDKDF (reference sequence).

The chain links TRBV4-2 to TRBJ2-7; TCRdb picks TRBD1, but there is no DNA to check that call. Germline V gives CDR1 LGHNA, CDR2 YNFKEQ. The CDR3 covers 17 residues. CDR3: CASSQEPPGQGSYEQYF.

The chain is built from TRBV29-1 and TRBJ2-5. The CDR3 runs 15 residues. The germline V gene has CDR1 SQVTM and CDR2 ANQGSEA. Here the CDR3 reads CSVDQEKFVTETQYF.

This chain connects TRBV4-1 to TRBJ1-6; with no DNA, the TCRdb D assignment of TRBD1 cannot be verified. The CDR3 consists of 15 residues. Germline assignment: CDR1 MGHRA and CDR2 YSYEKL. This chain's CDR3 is CASSLRRGANSPLHF.

CDR3 region: CSARTGGNPNYGYTF. This chain connects TRBV20-1 to TRBJ1-2; TCRdb designates TRBD1, a call that cannot be tested without DNA. CDR1 and CDR2 from the germline V gene are DFQATT and SNEGSKA (reference sequence). This CDR3 contains 15 residues.

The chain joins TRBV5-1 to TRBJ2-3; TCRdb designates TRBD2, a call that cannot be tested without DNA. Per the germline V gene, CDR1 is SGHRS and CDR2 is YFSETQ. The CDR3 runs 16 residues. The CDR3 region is CASSLGTSGSTDTQYF. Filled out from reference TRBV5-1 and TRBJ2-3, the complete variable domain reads KAGVTQTPRYLIKTRGQQVTLSCSPISGHRSVSWYQQTPGQGLQFLFEYFSETQRNKGNFPGRFSGRQFSNSRSEMNVSTLELGDSALYLCASSLGTSGSTDTQYFGPGTRLTVL.

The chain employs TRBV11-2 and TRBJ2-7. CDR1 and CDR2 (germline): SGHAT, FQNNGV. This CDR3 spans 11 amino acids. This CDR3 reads CASSLDREQYF.

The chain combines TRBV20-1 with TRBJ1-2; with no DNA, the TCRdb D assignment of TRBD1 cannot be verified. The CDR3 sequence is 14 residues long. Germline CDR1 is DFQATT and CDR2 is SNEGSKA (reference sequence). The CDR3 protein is CSASTTTGDRGYTF.

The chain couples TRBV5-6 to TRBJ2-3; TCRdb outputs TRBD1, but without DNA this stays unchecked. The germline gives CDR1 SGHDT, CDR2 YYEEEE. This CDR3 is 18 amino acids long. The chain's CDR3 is CASSLTKGAPVGTDTQYF. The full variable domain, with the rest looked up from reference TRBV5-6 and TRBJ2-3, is DAGVTQSPTHLIKTRGQQVTLRCSPKSGHDTVSWYQQALGQGPQFIFQYYEEEERQRGNFPDRFSGHQFPNYSSELNVNALLLGDSALYLCASSLTKGAPVGTDTQYFGPGTRLTVL.

Here the CDR3 reads CASSLVGTETQYF. This chain uses TRBV12-3 or TRBV12-4 with TRBJ2-5. The CDR3 runs 13 residues.

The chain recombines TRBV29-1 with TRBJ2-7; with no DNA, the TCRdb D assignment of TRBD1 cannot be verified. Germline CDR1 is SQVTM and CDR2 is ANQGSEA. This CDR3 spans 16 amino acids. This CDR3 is CSVARGQGESPYEQYF.

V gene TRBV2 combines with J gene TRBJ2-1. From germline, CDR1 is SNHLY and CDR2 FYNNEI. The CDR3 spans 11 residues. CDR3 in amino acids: CASTERDEQFF.

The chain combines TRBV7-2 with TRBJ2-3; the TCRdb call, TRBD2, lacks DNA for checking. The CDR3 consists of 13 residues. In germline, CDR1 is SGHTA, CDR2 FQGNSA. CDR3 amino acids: CASSPLAFDTQYF. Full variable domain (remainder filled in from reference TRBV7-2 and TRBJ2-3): GAGVSQSPSNKVTEKGKDVELRCDPISGHTALYWYRQSLGQGLEFLIYFQGNSAPDKSGLPSDRFSAERTGGSVSTLTIQRTQQEDSAVYLCASSPLAFDTQYFGPGTRLTVL.

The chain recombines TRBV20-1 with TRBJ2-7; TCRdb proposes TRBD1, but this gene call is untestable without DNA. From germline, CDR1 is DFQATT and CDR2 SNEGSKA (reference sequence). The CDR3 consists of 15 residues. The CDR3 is CSAPTWGTPSYEQYF.